These 13 T cell receptor beta chains share one sample of origin, sequenced in a study of cytomegalovirus exposure and HLA in healthy donors. Primers: 60 Vbeta forward and 13 Jbeta reverse. Method: immunoSEQ multiplex PCR; TCRdb's copy keeps in-frame clones and lacks some. Counted here are 200,000 to 300,000 clones, 80% to 90% occurring once; the ten biggest clones make up about 0.25%. Sequencing used PBMCs. The origin of the receptors is a girl aged 2 to 10 in good health and CMV-seronegative.

The chain combines TRBV30 with TRBJ2-7; TRBD1 matches at 9 bases. The CDR3 covers 16 residues. V shed 2 bases, J shed 5 bases, and the junction held 13 bases outside the gene matches. Germline V lookup: CDR1 GTSNPN, CDR2 SVGIG (reference sequence). In DNA, the CDR3 is TGTGCCTGGAGTCCCCCGAGGGACAGGGTGCGGGACGAGCAGTACTTC. The encoded protein is CAWSPPRDRVRDEQYF.

This sequence joins TRBV25-1 and TRBJ2-1, with 13 positions matching TRBD2. The CDR3 runs to 14 residues. Germline V gene sequence: CDR1 MGHDK, CDR2 SYGVNS. Trimming at V came to 8 bases and at J to 7 bases, leaving 5 bases not matched to a gene. CDR3 bases: TGTGCCAGCCGGGGACTAGCGGGGCGAAATGAGCAGTTCTTC. This sequence encodes CASRGLAGRNEQFF.

This clone was seen once. V usage is TRBV6-6 and J usage is TRBJ2-3; D gene unclear. Deletions cut 2 bases from V and 4 bases from J, with 13 bases between. Germline V gives CDR1 MNHNY, CDR2 SVGAGI (reference sequence). This CDR3 spans 15 amino acids. This CDR3 reads CASSYLAQLPDTQYF. CDR3 in DNA: TGTGCCAGCAGTTACCTGGCCCAATTACCAGATACGCAGTATTTT.

As concerns this clone: Distinct nucleotide sequences in the sample also encode this CDR3. The rearrangement uses TRBV6-1 and TRBJ1-4; 9 nucleotides align to TRBD1. The CDR3 is made up of 14 amino acids. Germline values: CDR1 MNHNS, CDR2 SASEGT. The J segment lost 8 bases and the V segment lost 2 bases, leaving 3 bases of the junction unmatched. The CDR3 region is CASSERQGGEKLFF. The CDR3 coding sequence is TGTGCCAGCAGTGAAAGACAGGGGGGGGAAAAACTGTTTTTT.

V usage is TRBV2 and J usage is TRBJ2-7, with 7 bases aligning to TRBD2. J gave up 3 bases and V 6 bases, and 14 bases lay outside the gene matches. Germline values: CDR1 SNHLY, CDR2 FYNNEI. The CDR3 is 16 amino acids. The CDR3 DNA sequence: TGTGCCAGCAGAACCCAAGGGACTAACTATTTCTACGAGCAGTACTTC. Translation gives CASRTQGTNYFYEQYF.

This chain links TRBV6-5 with TRBJ2-7; D gene ambiguous. This CDR3 region has 13 residues. V lost 0 bases, J lost 2 bases, and 5 bases lay in between. Germline V CDR1 and CDR2: MNHEY, SVGAGI. The CDR3 DNA reads as TGTGCCAGCAGTTACTCCGACACCTACGAGCAGTACTTC. Its translation is CASSYSDTYEQYF.

The genes are TRBV7-9 and TRBJ2-3, with no clear D. Germline V CDR1 and CDR2: SEHNR, FQNEAQ (reference sequence). V dropped 4 bases and J dropped 2 bases, with 4 bases sitting between them. The CDR3 runs to 12 residues. The CDR3 bases are TGTGCCAGCAGCTCTTACACAGATACGCAGTATTTT. Translated: CASSSYTDTQYF.

The rearrangement uses TRBV5-6 and TRBJ2-5, with 13 bases fitting TRBD2. This CDR3 contains 17 residues. CDR1 and CDR2 (germline): SGHDT, YYEEEE. Germline trimming cut 0 bases from V and 4 bases from J; bases unmatched to any gene: 6. CDR3 coding DNA: TGTGCCAGCAGCTTGGACTGGGGACTAGCGGGGTTAGAGACCCAGTACTTC. This encodes CASSLDWGLAGLETQYF.

This clone was detected a few times. The gene calls are TRBV6-1 and TRBJ2-1; no firm D call. The V gene lost 3 bases and the J gene lost 8 bases, with 8 bases spanning the gap. Germline CDR1 reads MNHNS; CDR2 reads SASEGT. The CDR3 has 12 amino acids. The CDR3, as DNA: TGTGCCAGCAGTGATTACTTTCATGAGCAGTTCTTC. This encodes CASSDYFHEQFF.

This rearrangement joins TRBV19 to TRBJ2-2, with 7 bases fitting TRBD1. The germline gives CDR1 LNHDA, CDR2 SQIVND (reference sequence). There are 16 residues in the CDR3. Trimming at V came to 0 bases and at J to 3 bases, leaving 4 bases not matched to a gene. For the CDR3, the DNA is TGTGCCAGTAGTATAGACGACAGGGCCGACACCGGGGAGCTGTTTTTT. Amino acid sequence: CASSIDDRADTGELFF.

The chain joins TRBV14 to TRBJ1-3; no reliable D call. From germline, CDR1 is SGHDN and CDR2 FVKESK. V lost 5 bases and J lost 2, with 7 bases in between. The CDR3 has 13 amino acids. CDR3 sequence reads: CASSVQAGNTIYF. The CDR3 DNA sequence: TGTGCCAGCAGCGTTCAGGCTGGAAACACCATATATTTT.

J is TRBJ1-5 and V is TRBV27; 8 bases are shared with TRBD1. Germline trimming cut 4 bases from V and 7 bases from J; bases unmatched to any gene: 12. CDR3 size: 16 residues. From germline, CDR1 is MNHEY and CDR2 SMNVEV (reference sequence). The CDR3 DNA follows: TGTGCCAGCAGTTCTACTTCCTATGGACAGGGACAGCCCCAGCATTTT. As protein: CASSSTSYGQGQPQHF.

The CDR3 sequence: CASKTSGYQETQYF. In DNA form, the CDR3 reads TGTGCCAGTAAGACTAGCGGGTACCAAGAGACCCAGTACTTC. The rearrangement links TRBV6-5 to TRBJ2-5; 10 nucleotides align to TRBD2. The germline V gene encodes CDR1 MNHEY and CDR2 SVGAGI. V lost 9 bases to trimming and J lost 0 bases; unmatched junction nucleotides: 4. CDR3 length equals 14 residues.